The clone carrying this T cell receptor beta chain was seen just once. No antigen is known for it. These data come from a study of beta chain features in type 1 diabetes. Findings of the study overall: There were fewer insertions and more deletions at the VDJ junctions of type 1 diabetes patients. TCRB repertoires of naive, central memory and Treg cells appeared more similar among patients than among healthy donors. All four CD4+ subsets of Type 1 diabetes patients contained TCRB CDR3s that were moderately but significantly shorter.

cDNA synthesis used the whole RNA isolate, giving expressed TCRB sequences. It was found that naive, central memory and regulatory T cell samples averaged approximately 3.9 million reads. Measured with immunoSEQ multiplex PCR; TCRdb has only the in-frame clones, and not every one. The sample has around 160,000 clones, roughly 60% seen once. Once sorted, every population was more than 95% pure. CDR1 and CDR2 from the germline V gene are SEHNR and FQNEAQ (reference sequence). V lost 4 bases and J 8 bases, leaving 15 bases between the germline ends. The CDR3 is 15 residues long. Sample: naive CD4+ T cells from blood. The rearrangement uses TRBV7-9 and TRBJ1-6; no reliable D call. This TCR was recovered from a man aged 25 to 40 with type 1 diabetes. CDR3 coding DNA: TGTGCCAGCAGCTCCTTTGAGGTTGGGGATTCACCCCTCCACTTT. This codes for CASSSFEVGDSPLHF.